The entry that follows covers one T cell receptor (beta chain) sequence. The sample comes from a study of blood T cell repertoires in COVID-19. Overall study context: Samples came from the United States, Italy and Spain, spanning acute and convalescent COVID-19.

The CDR3 extends over 13 amino acids. Germline CDR1 WSHSY, CDR2 SAAADI. V was cut by 6 bases and J by 7 bases, with 13 bases left in between. Profiling relied on immunoSEQ multiplex PCR, and the TCRdb table lists in-frame clones only, not all of them. The table lists 88,000 or so clones, about 88% of them singletons, with more than 7% in the top ten. This receptor was taken from a man in his 60s with acute or convalescent COVID-19. The genes are TRBV10-2 and TRBJ2-1; D remains ambiguous. Sequencing used peripheral blood. The CDR3 sequence: CASSKYIENEQFF. The CDR3 region has the DNA TGCGCCAGCAGCAAATATATAGAGAATGAGCAGTTCTTC.